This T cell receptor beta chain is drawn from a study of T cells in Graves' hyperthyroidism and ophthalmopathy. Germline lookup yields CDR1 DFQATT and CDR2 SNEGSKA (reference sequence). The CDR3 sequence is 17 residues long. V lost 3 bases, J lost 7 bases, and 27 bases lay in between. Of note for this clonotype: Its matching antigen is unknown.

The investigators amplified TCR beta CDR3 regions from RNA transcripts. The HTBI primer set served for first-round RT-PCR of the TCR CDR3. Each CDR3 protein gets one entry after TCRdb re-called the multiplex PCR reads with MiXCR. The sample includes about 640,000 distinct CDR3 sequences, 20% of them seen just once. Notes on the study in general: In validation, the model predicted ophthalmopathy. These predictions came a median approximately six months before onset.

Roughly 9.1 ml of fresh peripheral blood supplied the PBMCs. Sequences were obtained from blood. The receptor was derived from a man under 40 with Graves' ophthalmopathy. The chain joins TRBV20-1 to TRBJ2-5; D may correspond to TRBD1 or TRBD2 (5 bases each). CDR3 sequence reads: CSARTKTRGIPKGTQYF. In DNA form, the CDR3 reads TGCAGTGCTAGGACCAAAACCCGGGGCATACCAAAAGGGACCCAGTACTTC.